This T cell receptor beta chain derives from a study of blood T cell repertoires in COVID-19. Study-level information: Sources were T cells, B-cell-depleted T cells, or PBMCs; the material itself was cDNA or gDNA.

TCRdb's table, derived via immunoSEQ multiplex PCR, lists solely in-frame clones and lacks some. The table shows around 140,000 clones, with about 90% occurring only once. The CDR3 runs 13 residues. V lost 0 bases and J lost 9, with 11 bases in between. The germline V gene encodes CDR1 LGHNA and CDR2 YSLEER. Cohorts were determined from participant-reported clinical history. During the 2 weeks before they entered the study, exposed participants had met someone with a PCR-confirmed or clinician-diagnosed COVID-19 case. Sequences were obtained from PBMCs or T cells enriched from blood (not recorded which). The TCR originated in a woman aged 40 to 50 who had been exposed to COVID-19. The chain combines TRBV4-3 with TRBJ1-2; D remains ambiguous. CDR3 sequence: CASSQEVTMRYTF. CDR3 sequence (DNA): TGCGCCAGCAGCCAAGAGGTTACTATGCGCTACACCTTC.